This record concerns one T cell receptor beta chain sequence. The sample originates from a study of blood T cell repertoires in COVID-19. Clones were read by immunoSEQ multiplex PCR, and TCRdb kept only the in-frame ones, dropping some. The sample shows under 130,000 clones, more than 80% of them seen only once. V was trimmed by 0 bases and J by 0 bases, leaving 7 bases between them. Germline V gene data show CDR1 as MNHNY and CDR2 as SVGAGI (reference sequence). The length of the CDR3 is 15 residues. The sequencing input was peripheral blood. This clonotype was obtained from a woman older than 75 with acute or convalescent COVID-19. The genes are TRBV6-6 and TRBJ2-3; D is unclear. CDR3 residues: CASSYSIQSTDTQYF. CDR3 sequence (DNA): TGTGCCAGCAGTTACTCGATTCAGAGCACAGATACGCAGTATTTT.